This T cell receptor beta chain was captured in a study of early T cells in non-severe SARS-CoV-2 infection. Study details: Whole-blood bulk RNA, unsorted, was sequenced, and chains were unpaired.

Individual cDNA molecules received unique molecular identifiers during library preparation. MiXCR was run by TCRdb on the 5' RACE reads, yielding one entry per CDR3 protein. The repertoire includes 55,000 to 75,000 distinct CDR3 sequences, 9% to 15% of them detected once, and over 1.5% sits in the top ten. Study conclusions and caveats: VDJdb matching skewed toward anti-spike CD8 responses, missing private and CD4 specificities.

This clonotype showed up many times. Its antigen is not identified. Trimming shortened V by 5 bases and J by 0 bases, and 13 bases separated the two germline ends. The CDR3 extends over 16 amino acids. Germline V gene sequence: CDR1 MNHEY, CDR2 SVGEGT. The sequencing input was whole blood. The chain employs TRBV6-2 or TRBV6-3 and TRBJ2-2, with D unresolved. This TCR was recovered from an adult who was a healthcare worker with PCR-confirmed SARS-CoV-2 infection or an uninfected control (not recorded which). CDR3 loop: CASSTHAASNTGELFF. The CDR3 DNA reads as TGTGCCAGCAGTACCCATGCGGCTTCGAACACCGGGGAGCTGTTTTTT.